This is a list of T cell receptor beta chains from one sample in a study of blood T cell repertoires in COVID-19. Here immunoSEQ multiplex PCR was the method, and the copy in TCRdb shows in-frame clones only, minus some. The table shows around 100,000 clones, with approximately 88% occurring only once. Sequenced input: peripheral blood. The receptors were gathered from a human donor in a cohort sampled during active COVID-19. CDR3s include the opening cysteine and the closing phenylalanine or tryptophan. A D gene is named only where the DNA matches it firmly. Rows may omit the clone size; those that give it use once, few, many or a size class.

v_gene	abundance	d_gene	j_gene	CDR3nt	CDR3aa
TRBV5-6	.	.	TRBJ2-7	TGTGCCAGCACCGTAACTCCGGGTAACTCCTACGAGCAGTACTTC	CASTVTPGNSYEQYF
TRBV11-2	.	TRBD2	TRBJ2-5	TGTGCCAGCAGCTCCCTAGCGGGGGGTTTCCAAGAGACCCAGTACTTC	CASSSLAGGFQETQYF
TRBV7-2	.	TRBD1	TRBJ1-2	TGTGCCAGCAGCGCGAATACAGGGGGATACTATGGCTACACCTTC	CASSANTGGYYGYTF
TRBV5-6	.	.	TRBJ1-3	TGTGCCAGCAGCTTCCCGGGGACTGGAAACACCATATATTTT	CASSFPGTGNTIYF
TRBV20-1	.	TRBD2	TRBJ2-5	TGCAGTGCTAGTTCGACTAGCGTATCGGAGACCCAGTACTTC	CSASSTSVSETQYF
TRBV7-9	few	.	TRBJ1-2	TGTGCCAGCAGCTTGGAGAGCCCTAACTATGGCTACACCTTC	CASSLESPNYGYTF
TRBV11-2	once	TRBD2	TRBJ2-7	TGTGCCAGCAGTTCCGGACTAGCGGGGCGTTTATCTCCTAGGGACGAGCAGTACTTC	CASSSGLAGRLSPRDEQYF
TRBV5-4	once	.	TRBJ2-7	TGTGCCAGCACCAAAGATGGGGGGATCGCTCGAGCGGGTGGTACGGAGCAGTACTTC	CASTKDGGIARAGGTEQYF
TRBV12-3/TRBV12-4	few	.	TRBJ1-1	TGTGCCAGCAGTCCGCAGGCCTTGAGAGCTTTCTTT	CASSPQALRAFF
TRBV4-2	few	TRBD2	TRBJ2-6	TGTGCCAGCAGCCCAAAAATCCCGGGACTAGCGGGGGGGCGCGGGGCCAACGTCCTGACTTTC	CASSPKIPGLAGGRGANVLTF
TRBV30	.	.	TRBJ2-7	TGTGCCTGGAGTGTTTCAGGCAGGTACGAGCAGTACTTC	CAWSVSGRYEQYF
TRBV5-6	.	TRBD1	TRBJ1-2	TGTGCCAGCACCGGATTACAGGGGGCGCAGGGTGGCTACACCTTC	CASTGLQGAQGGYTF
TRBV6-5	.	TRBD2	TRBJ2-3	TGTGCCAGCGCTAGCGGGGCCCATACAGATACGCAGTATTTT	CASASGAHTDTQYF
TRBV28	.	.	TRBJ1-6	TGTGCCAGCAGCCCACCTCGACAGCCAGGATCACCCCTCCACTTT	CASSPPRQPGSPLHF
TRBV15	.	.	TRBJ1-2	TGTGCCACCAGCAGAGGGGGGACATCTGGCTATGGCTACACCTTC	CATSRGGTSGYGYTF
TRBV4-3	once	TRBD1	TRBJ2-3	TGCGCCAGCAGCCACCAGTGGGACACAGGGGAAAGCACAGATACGCAGTATTTT	CASSHQWDTGESTDTQYF
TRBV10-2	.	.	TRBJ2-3	TGCGCCAGCAGTCGGGTAAGACTTGCAGATACGCAGTATTTT	CASSRVRLADTQYF
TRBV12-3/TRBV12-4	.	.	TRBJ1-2	TGTGCCAGCGGGGGGGGGCTTGGGTATGGCTACACCTTC	CASGGGLGYGYTF
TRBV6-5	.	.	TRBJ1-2	TGTGCCAGCAGGCCCCCAGGGCTCTATGGCTACACCTTC	CASRPPGLYGYTF
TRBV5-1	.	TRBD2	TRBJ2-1	TGCGCCAGCAGCACCAGGCTAGCGGGGGGCCTCTCCTACAATGAGCAGTTCTTC	CASSTRLAGGLSYNEQFF
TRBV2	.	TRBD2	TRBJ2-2	TGTGCCAGCATCCCTCGGGGGGGGGAGATCGGGGAGCTGTTTTTT	CASIPRGGEIGELFF
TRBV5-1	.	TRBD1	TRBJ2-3	TGCGCCAGCAGCTTCCGGGACAGGGATACAGATACGCAGTATTTT	CASSFRDRDTDTQYF
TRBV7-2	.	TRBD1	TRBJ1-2	TGTGCCAGCAGCTCCAGGACGGCAGGGGGCGGCAATGGCTACACCTTC	CASSSRTAGGGNGYTF
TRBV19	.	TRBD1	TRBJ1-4	TGTGCCAGTAGTTCCCGGACGACAGGGAGGTTTGAAAAACTGTTTTTT	CASSSRTTGRFEKLFF
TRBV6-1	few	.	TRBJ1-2	TGTGCCAGCAGTGAGACGAGGGTCTATGGCTACACCTTC	CASSETRVYGYTF
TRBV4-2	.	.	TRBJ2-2	TGTGCCAGCAGCCAAGGAACGAGTACCATTCTACCCGGGGAGCTGTTTTTT	CASSQGTSTILPGELFF
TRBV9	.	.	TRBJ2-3	TGTGCCAGCAGCAAAAGGGGTTCCTTTGGGACAGATACGCAGTATTTT	CASSKRGSFGTDTQYF
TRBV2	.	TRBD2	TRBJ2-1	TGTGCCAGCAGTAAAGCGGGACTAGCGGGGAATGAGCAGTTCTTC	CASSKAGLAGNEQFF
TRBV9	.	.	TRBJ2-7	TGTGCCAGCACCCCGGGGGTCCTCACCTACGAGCAGTACTTC	CASTPGVLTYEQYF
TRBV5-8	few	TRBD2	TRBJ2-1	TGTGCCAGCTCCGGGGGGGCCTGGAATGAGCAGTTCTTC	CASSGGAWNEQFF
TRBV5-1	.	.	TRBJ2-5	TGCGCCAGCAGCTGGAGGGACTTACCCAAGACCCAGTACTTC	CASSWRDLPKTQYF
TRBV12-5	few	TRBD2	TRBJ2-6	TGTGCTAGTGGTTTGCCCCGGGGGGGATCTGGGGCCAACGTCCTGACTTTC	CASGLPRGGSGANVLTF
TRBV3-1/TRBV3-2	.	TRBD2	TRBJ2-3	TGTGCCAGCAGCGCCGGACTAGCGGGGGGAAATACGCAGTATTTT	CASSAGLAGGNTQYF
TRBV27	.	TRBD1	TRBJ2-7	TGTGCCAGCAAAACCGGGACAGGGTTTTACGAGCAGTACTTC	CASKTGTGFYEQYF
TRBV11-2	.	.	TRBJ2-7	TGTGCCAGCAGCTTAGGGGCCTCCTACGAGCAGTACTTC	CASSLGASYEQYF
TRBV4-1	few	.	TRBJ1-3	TGCGCCAGCAGCCAACGGGATGGAAACACCATATATTTT	CASSQRDGNTIYF
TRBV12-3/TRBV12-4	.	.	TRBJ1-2	TGTGCCAGCAGTTTACTGGAGCGCTATGGCTACACCTTC	CASSLLERYGYTF
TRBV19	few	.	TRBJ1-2	TGTGCCAGTAGTATAGATAGTGCGCAGGGAATAGCTTATGGCTACACCTTC	CASSIDSAQGIAYGYTF
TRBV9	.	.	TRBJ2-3	TGTGCCAGCAGCGTAGCGGCGGGACTTAGCACAGATACGCAGTATTTT	CASSVAAGLSTDTQYF
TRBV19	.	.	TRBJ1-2	TGTGCCAGTAGTACTCAGACCAGACAGAACTATGGCTACACCTTC	CASSTQTRQNYGYTF
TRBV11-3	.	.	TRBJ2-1	TGTGCCAGCACCTCGGGCAGGGCCTACAATGAGCAGTTCTTC	CASTSGRAYNEQFF
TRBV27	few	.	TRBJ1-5	TGTGCCAGCAGTTTGATGGCAGGTCGCCTCAATCAGCCCCAGCATTTT	CASSLMAGRLNQPQHF
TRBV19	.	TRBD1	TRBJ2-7	TGTGCCAGTAGTATAGCGAAGGGACAGCTTCTGTACTTC	CASSIAKGQLLYF
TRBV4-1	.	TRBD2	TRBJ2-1	TGCGCCAGCAGCCAAGTTGGTGGGACTAGCGTGCATGAGCAGTTCTTC	CASSQVGGTSVHEQFF
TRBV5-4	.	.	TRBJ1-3	TGTGCCAGCAGCCCCGGGGTCGGAAACACCATATATTTT	CASSPGVGNTIYF
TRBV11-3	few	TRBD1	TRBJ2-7	TGTGCCAGCAGCTACGGACAGGGAGCCTACGAGCAGTACTTC	CASSYGQGAYEQYF
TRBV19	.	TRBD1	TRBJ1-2	TGTGCCAGTAGCCAAGGGGGCGACAACTATGGCTACACCTTC	CASSQGGDNYGYTF
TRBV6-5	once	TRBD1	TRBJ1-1	TGTGCCAGCAGTTACAGGGGGCTGGCAGCTTTCTTT	CASSYRGLAAFF
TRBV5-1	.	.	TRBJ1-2	TGCGCCAGCAGCACCGGGAGGGACTATGGCTACACCTTC	CASSTGRDYGYTF
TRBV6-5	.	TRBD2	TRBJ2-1	TGTGCCAGCAGCCCGAGGAGCGGGGGGGACAATGAGCAGTTCTTC	CASSPRSGGDNEQFF
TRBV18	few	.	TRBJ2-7	TGTGCCAGCTCACCACAAGAGGTTGCCGAGCAGTACTTC	CASSPQEVAEQYF
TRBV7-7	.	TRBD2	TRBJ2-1	TGTGCTAGCGGGCCGGGACTAGCGGCCTACAATGAGCAGTTCTTC	CASGPGLAAYNEQFF
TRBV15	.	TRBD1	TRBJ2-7	TGTGCCACCAGCGGAGGGACAGGGGAAACCGAGCAGTACTTC	CATSGGTGETEQYF
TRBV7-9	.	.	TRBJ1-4	TGTGCCAGCAGCTTAGCTGTCGGGACAACTAATGAAAAACTGTTTTTT	CASSLAVGTTNEKLFF
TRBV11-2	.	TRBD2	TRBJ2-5	TGTGCCAGCAGCCCAGGAGTGGGTAGCGGGGGTGTGGGAGAGACCCAGTACTTC	CASSPGVGSGGVGETQYF